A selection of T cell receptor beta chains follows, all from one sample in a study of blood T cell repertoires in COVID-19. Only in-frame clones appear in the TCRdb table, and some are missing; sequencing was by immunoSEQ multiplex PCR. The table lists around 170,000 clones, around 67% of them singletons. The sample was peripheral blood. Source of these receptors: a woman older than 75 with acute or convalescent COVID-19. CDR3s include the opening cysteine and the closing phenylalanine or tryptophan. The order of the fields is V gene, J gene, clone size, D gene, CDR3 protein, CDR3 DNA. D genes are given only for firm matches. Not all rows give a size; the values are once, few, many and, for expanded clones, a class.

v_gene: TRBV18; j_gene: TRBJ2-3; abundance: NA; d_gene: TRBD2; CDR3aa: CASSLSGRSTDTQYF; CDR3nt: TGTGCCAGCTCATTAAGCGGGAGATCCACAGATACGCAGTATTTT
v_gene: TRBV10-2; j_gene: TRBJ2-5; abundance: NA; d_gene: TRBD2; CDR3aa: CASRTGLAGEEETQYF; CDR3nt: TGCGCCAGCAGAACGGGACTAGCGGGAGAAGAAGAGACCCAGTACTTC
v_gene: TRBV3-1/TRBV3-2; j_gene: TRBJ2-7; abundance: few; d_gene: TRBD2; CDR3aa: CASSPLTSGGYEQYF; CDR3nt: TGTGCCAGCAGCCCCCTGACTAGCGGGGGCTACGAGCAGTACTTC
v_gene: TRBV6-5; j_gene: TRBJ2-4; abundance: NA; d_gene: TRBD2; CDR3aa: CASSTIAGAKNIQYF; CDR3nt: TGTGCCAGCAGCACCATAGCGGGGGCCAAAAACATTCAGTACTTC
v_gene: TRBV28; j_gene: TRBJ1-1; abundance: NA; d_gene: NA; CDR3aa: CASGQNEAFF; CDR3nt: TGTGCCTCTGGGCAGAACGAAGCTTTCTTT
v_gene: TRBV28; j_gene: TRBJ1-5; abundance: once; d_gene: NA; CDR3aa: CASSLYEGQPQHF; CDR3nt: TGTGCCAGCAGTTTATACGAGGGTCAGCCCCAGCATTTT
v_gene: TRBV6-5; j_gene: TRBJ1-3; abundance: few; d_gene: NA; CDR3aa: CASSNSDIYSGNTIYF; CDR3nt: TGTGCCAGCAGTAACTCGGACATCTACTCTGGAAACACCATATATTTT
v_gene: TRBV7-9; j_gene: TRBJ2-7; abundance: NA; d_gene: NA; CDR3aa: CASSFLGGTLDEQYF; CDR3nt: TGTGCCAGCAGCTTCCTAGGGGGTACGTTGGACGAGCAGTACTTC
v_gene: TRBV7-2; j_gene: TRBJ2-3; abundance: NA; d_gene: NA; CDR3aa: CASSLVDSQTDTQYF; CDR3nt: TGTGCCAGCAGCTTAGTTGACAGTCAAACAGATACGCAGTATTTT
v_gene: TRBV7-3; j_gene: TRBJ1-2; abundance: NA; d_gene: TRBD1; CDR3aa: CASSNTGGAEGYTF; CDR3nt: TGTGCCAGCAGCAACACAGGGGGCGCAGAGGGCTACACCTTC
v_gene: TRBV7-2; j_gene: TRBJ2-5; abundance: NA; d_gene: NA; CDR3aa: CASSLGSGQETQYF; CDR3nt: TGTGCCAGCAGCTTAGGGAGCGGCCAAGAGACCCAGTACTTC
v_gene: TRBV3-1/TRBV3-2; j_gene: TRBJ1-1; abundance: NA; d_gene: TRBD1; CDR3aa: CASSQQQGAAAFF; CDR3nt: TGTGCCAGCAGCCAACAACAGGGGGCCGCAGCTTTCTTT
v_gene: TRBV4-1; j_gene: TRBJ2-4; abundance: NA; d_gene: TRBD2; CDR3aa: CASSQLGLAGTGLAKNIQYF; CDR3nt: TGCGCCAGCAGCCAACTAGGACTAGCGGGAACCGGATTGGCCAAAAACATTCAGTACTTC
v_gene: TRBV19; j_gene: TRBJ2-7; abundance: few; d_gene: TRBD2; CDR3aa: CASSTWTSGHEQYF; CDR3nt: TGTGCCAGTAGTACTTGGACTAGCGGACACGAGCAGTACTTC
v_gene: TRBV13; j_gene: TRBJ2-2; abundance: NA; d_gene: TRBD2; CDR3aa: CASSLDTGLAESGELFF; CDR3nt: TGTGCCAGCAGCTTAGATACGGGACTAGCGGAATCCGGGGAGCTGTTTTTT
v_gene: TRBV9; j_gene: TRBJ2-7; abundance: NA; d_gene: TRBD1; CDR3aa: CASSSTGGSYEQYF; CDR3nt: TGTGCCAGCAGCTCGACAGGGGGCTCCTACGAGCAGTACTTC
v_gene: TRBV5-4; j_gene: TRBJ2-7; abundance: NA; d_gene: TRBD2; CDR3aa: CASSFRTSAIYEQYF; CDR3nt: TGTGCCAGCAGCTTTCGTACTAGCGCGATCTACGAGCAGTACTTC
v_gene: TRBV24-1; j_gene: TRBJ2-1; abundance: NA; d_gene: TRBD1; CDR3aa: CATSDRGQGAGWNEQFF; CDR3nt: TGTGCCACCAGTGACAGGGGACAGGGGGCCGGTTGGAATGAGCAGTTCTTC
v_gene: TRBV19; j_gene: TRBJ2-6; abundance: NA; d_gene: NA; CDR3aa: CASRIGPDGANVLTF; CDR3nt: TGTGCCAGTAGAATAGGGCCAGATGGGGCCAACGTCCTGACTTTC
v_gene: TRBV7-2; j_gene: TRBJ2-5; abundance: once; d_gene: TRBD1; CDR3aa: CASSVRQGQETQYF; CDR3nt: TGTGCCAGCAGCGTCCGACAGGGACAAGAGACCCAGTACTTC
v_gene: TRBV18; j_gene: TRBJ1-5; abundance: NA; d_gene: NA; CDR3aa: CASSGTLSNQPQHF; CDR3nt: TGTGCCAGCTCAGGGACATTAAGCAATCAGCCCCAGCATTTT
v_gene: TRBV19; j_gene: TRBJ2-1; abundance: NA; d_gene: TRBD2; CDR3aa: CASSFSGRAFQFF; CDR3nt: TGTGCCAGTAGTTTCAGCGGGAGGGCGTTCCAGTTCTTC
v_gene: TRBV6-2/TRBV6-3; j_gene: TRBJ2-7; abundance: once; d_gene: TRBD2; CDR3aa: CASSYLAGGSYEQYF; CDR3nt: TGTGCCAGCAGTTACTTAGCGGGGGGGAGCTACGAGCAGTACTTC
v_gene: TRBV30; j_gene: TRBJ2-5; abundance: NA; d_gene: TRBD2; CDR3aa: CAWSPAGGQETQYF; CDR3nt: TGTGCCTGGAGCCCAGCGGGGGGCCAAGAGACCCAGTACTTC
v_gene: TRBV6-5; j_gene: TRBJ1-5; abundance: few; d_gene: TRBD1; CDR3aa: CASSPDRGNQPQHF; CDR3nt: TGTGCCAGCAGTCCTGACAGGGGGAATCAGCCCCAGCATTTT
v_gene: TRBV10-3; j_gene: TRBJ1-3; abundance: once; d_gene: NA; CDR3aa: CAIRARQDLSSGNTIYF; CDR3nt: TGTGCCATCAGAGCTCGACAGGACCTATCGTCTGGAAACACCATATATTTT
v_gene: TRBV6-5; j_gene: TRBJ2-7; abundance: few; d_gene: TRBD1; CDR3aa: CASRARTGSGYEQYF; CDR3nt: TGTGCCAGCAGGGCTAGGACAGGGTCGGGCTACGAGCAGTACTTC
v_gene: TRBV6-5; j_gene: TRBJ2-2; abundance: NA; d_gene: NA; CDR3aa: CASSYSMGASGELFF; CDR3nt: TGTGCCAGCAGTTACTCGATGGGAGCGTCCGGGGAGCTGTTTTTT
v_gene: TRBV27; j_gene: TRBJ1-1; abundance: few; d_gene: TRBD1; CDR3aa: CASRKQGSTEAFF; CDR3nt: TGTGCCAGCAGGAAACAGGGGTCCACTGAAGCTTTCTTT
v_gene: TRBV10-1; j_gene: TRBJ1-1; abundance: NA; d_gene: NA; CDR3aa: CASRQGRDTEAFF; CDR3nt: TGCGCCAGCAGACAGGGACGGGACACTGAAGCTTTCTTT
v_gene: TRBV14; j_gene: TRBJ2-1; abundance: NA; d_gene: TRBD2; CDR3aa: CASSSTSGSSYNEQFF; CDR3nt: TGTGCCAGCAGCTCCACTAGCGGGAGCTCCTACAATGAGCAGTTCTTC
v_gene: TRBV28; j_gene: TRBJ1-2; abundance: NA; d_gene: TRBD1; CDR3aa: CASRMTGGFYGYTF; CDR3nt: TGTGCCAGCAGAATGACAGGGGGCTTCTATGGCTACACCTTC
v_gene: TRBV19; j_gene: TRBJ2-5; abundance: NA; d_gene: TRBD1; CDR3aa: CASSPQGARGETQYF; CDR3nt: TGTGCCAGTAGCCCACAGGGGGCGAGGGGAGAGACCCAGTACTTC
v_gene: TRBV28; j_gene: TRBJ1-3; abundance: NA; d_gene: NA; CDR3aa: CASSRADSDRNTIYF; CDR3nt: TGTGCCAGCAGTCGGGCAGACAGCGATCGGAACACCATATATTTT
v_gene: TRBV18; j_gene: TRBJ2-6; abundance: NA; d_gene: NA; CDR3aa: CASRPGSGANVLTF; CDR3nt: TGTGCCAGCCGACCAGGCTCTGGGGCCAACGTCCTGACTTTC
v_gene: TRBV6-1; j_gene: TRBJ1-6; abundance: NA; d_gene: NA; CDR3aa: CASSEAGWGGSPLHF; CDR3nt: TGTGCCAGCAGTGAAGCTGGGTGGGGGGGCTCACCCCTCCACTTT
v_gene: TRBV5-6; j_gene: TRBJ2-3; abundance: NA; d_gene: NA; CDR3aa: CASSLLVSGTDTQYF; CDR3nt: TGTGCCAGCAGCTTACTAGTGTCTGGGACAGATACGCAGTATTTT
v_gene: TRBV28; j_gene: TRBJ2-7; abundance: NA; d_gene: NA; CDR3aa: CASKPGDQLREQYF; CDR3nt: TGTGCCAGCAAACCAGGGGACCAACTACGAGAGCAGTACTTC
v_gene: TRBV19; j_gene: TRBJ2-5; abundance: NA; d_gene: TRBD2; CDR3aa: CASSIRAGEVETQYF; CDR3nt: TGTGCCAGTAGTATCAGGGCGGGAGAGGTTGAGACCCAGTACTTC
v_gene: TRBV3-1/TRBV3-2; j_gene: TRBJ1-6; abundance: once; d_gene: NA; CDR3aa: CACTRQGNSPLHF; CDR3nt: TGTGCCTGTACACGACAAGGAAATTCACCCCTCCACTTT
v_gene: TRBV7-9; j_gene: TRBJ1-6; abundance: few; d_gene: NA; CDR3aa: CASSTVSPLHF; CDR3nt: TGTGCCAGCAGCACTGTATCACCCCTCCACTTT
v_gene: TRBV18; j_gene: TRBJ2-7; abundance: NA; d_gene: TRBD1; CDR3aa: CASSPPSGQGAEQYF; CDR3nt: TGTGCCAGCTCACCACCCTCGGGACAGGGGGCCGAGCAGTACTTC
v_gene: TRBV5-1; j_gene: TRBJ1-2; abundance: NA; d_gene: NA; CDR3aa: CASSSGSFSGYTF; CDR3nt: TGCGCCAGCAGCTCAGGGTCCTTCTCTGGCTACACCTTC
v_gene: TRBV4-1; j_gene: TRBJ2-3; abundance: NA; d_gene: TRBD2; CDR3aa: CASSIRTSGSTDTQYF; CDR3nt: TGCGCCAGCAGCATTCGGACTAGCGGAAGCACAGATACGCAGTATTTT
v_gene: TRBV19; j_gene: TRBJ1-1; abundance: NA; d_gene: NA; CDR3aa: CASTGQIEAFF; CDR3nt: TGTGCCAGCACCGGACAGATTGAAGCTTTCTTT
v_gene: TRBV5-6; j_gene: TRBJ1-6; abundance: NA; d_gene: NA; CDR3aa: CASSLGHANSPLHF; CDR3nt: TGTGCCAGCAGCTTGGGACACGCGAACTCACCCCTCCACTTT
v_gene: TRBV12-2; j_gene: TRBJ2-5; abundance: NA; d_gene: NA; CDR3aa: CASRFKKEGSTGLGETQYF; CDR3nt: TGTGCAAGTCGCTTCAAGAAAGAGGGTTCAACAGGGCTGGGGGAGACCCAGTACTTC
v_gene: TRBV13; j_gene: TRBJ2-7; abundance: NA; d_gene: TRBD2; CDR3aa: CASSLDLGTSGTYEQYF; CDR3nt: TGTGCCAGCAGCTTAGACCTTGGGACTAGCGGGACCTACGAGCAGTACTTC
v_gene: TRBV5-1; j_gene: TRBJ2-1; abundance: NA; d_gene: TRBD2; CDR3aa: CASSPLAGSHNEQFF; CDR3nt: TGCGCCAGCAGCCCCCTAGCGGGATCACACAATGAGCAGTTCTTC
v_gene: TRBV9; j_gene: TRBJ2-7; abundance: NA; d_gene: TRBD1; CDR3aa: CASSPRDRIYEQYF; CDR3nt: TGTGCCAGCAGCCCCCGGGACAGAATCTACGAGCAGTACTTC
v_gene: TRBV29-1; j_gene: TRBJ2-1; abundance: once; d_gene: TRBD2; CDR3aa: CSVTMGLAGNNEQFF; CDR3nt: TGCAGCGTTACGATGGGACTAGCGGGAAACAATGAGCAGTTCTTC
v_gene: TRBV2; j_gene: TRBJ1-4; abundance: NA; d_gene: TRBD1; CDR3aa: CASSATTGEYEKLFF; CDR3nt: TGTGCCAGCAGTGCAACGACAGGGGAATATGAAAAACTGTTTTTT
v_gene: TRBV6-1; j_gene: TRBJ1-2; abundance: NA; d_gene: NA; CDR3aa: CASSPRQAAYGYTF; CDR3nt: TGTGCCAGCAGCCCCCGACAGGCCGCCTATGGCTACACCTTC
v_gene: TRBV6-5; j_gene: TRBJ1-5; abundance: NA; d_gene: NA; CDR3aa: CASSYSPGYQPQHF; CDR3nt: TGTGCCAGCAGTTACTCTCCAGGTTATCAGCCCCAGCATTTT
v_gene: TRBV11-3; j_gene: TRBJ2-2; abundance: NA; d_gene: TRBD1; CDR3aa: CASSLGSLGQGQPGELFF; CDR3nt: TGTGCCAGCAGCTTAGGTTCACTGGGACAGGGGCAGCCCGGGGAGCTGTTTTTT
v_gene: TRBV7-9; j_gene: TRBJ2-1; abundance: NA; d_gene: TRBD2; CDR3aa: CASSSAGGEQFF; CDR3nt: TGTGCCAGCAGCTCGGCGGGGGGGGAGCAGTTCTTC
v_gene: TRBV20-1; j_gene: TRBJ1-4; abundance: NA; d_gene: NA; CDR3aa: CSARSFGKLFF; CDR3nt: TGCAGTGCTAGATCCTTCGGAAAACTGTTTTTT
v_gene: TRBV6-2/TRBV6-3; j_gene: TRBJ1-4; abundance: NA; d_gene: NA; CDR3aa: CASSLLGPYNEKLFF; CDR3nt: TGTGCCAGCAGCCTCTTGGGCCCTTACAATGAAAAACTGTTTTTT
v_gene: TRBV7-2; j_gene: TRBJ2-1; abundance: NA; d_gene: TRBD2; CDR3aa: CASSWDEGGRAQFF; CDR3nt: TGTGCCAGCAGCTGGGACGAGGGCGGGAGGGCCCAGTTCTTC
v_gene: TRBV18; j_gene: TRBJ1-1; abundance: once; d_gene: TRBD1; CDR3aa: CASSQRQGTEAFF; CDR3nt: TGTGCCAGCTCACAAAGACAGGGAACTGAAGCTTTCTTT